The following is a TCR beta chain sequence with its context. The data originate from a study of shared clonotypes between healthy human individuals. Data came from immunoSEQ multiplex PCR; TCRdb stores just in-frame clones and leaves some out. The sample has roughly 1,500,000 clones; 97% to 99% are singletons. Sequencing was done on a sample of naive CD4+ T cells sorted from blood. Subset meaning: CD45RA+ positively selected. The clonotype comes from a man under 40 in good health.

In nucleotides, the CDR3 is TGTGCCAGCAGCTTAACCGGGACAGTAACGTCTGGAAACACCATATATTTT. Residues: CASSLTGTVTSGNTIYF. V is TRBV7-9 and J is TRBJ1-3; TRBD1 matches at 7 bases. The CDR3 loop spans 17 amino acids. From germline, CDR1 is SEHNR and CDR2 FQNEAQ (reference sequence). Unmatched junction bases numbered 8, after V lost 2 bases and J lost 1 base.